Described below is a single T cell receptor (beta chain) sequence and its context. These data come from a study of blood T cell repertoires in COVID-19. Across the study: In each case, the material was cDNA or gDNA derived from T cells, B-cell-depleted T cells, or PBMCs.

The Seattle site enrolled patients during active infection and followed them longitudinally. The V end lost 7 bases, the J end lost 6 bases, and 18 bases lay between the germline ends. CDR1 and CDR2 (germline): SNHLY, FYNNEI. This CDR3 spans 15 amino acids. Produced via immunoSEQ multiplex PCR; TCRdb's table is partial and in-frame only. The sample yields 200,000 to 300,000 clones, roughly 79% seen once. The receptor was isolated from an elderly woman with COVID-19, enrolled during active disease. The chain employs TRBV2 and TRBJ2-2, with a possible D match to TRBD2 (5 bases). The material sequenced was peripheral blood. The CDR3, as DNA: TGTGCCAGCACTCTAGAACTAGGAATCCCCGGGGAGCTGTTTTTT. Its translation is CASTLELGIPGELFF.